The clone carrying this T cell receptor beta chain showed up many times. The sample originates from a study of molecular identifiers for immune sequencing clone quantification. From the PCR reads, TCRdb called clonotypes with MiXCR, one entry per CDR3 protein. Altogether around 13,000 distinct CDR3 sequences are present, 15% to 20% being singletons, with the ten largest covering roughly 1.6%. The CDR3 is 16 residues long. Germline trimming cut 0 bases from V and 4 bases from J; bases unmatched to any gene: 6. The germline V gene has CDR1 MGHRA and CDR2 YSYEKL. The chain is built from TRBV4-1 and TRBJ2-5, with TRBD2 matching 9 bases. Material for sequencing was naive CD8+ T cells from blood, with Jurkat cell RNA spiked in. Subset: FACS-sorted CD8+CD4-CCR7+CD45RA+ naive T cells. The sequence was collected from a human donor in good health. Some libraries in this study had Jurkat cell RNA spiked in. Here the CDR3 DNA reads TGCGCCAGCAGCCAAGATCCTAGCGGGAACGGAGAGACCCAGTACTTC. Amino acids: CASSQDPSGNGETQYF.